The 12 T cell receptor beta chains in this list originate from one sample, sequenced in a study of blood T cell repertoires in COVID-19 (TCRdb year 2020). Libraries were constructed by the immunoSEQ multiplex PCR assay. TCRdb took over this immuneACCESS table, retaining in-frame rearrangements with V and J assigned. Such tables are incomplete; in checked studies, under half of the missing clones stem from an unresolved V gene, and the remainder is unexplained. For this sample the table gives some 220,000 clones, of which approximately 90% were detected only once. More than 3.5% of the sample comes from the top ten. The sample taken for sequencing was PBMCs or T cells enriched from blood (not recorded which). The receptor set was obtained from a woman in her 40s with acute COVID-19.

The chain employs TRBV6-6 and TRBJ1-4, with unresolved D. V lost 10 bases and J lost 8, with 14 bases in between. The length of the CDR3 is 12 residues. Germline loops: CDR1 MNHNY, CDR2 SVGAGI (reference sequence). The CDR3 loop is CATTTMGEKLFF. The CDR3 region has the DNA TGTGCCACCACGACTATGGGAGAAAAACTGTTTTTT.

This chain joins TRBV10-2 and TRBJ2-6; D is undetermined. CDR1 WSHSY and CDR2 SAAADI come from the germline V gene. Trimming cost V 5 bases and J 2 bases, with 4 bases left between them. This CDR3 comprises 13 residues. The CDR3 bases are TGCGCCAGCAGTCTTCCTGGGGCCAACGTCCTGACTTTC. As protein: CASSLPGANVLTF.

This sequence joins TRBV12-5 and TRBJ1-3; the match to TRBD1 covers 7 bases. V lost 1 base to trimming and J lost 4 bases; unmatched junction nucleotides: 16. Germline CDR1 is LGHNT and CDR2 is FRNRAP. The CDR3 consists of 19 residues. CDR3 amino acids: CASGLGKPWDRSEGNTIYF. DNA of the CDR3: TGTGCTAGTGGTTTGGGTAAACCTTGGGACAGAAGCGAAGGAAACACCATATATTTT.

A single count supports this clone. The chain has TRBV11-1 and TRBJ2-1, with 13 bases that match TRBD2. Germline V gene sequence: CDR1 SGHAT, CDR2 FQDESV (reference sequence). The V and J ends lost 5 bases and 10 bases, in that order; junction bases with no gene match: 8. The CDR3 has 15 amino acids. The CDR3 region has the DNA TGTGCCAGCAGCGGTACTAGCGGGGGGGCCGGGGAGCAGTTCTTC. It is translated as CASSGTSGGAGEQFF.

This clone has just one count. This chain uses TRBV18 with TRBJ1-5; a weak D match, TRBD1 (5 bases). The length of the CDR3 is 13 residues. V lost 5 bases and J lost 5, with 10 bases in between. Germline CDR1 reads KGHSH; CDR2 reads LQKENI. CDR3 amino acids: CASSNRLDQPQHF. DNA for the CDR3: TGTGCCAGCTCAAACAGGCTGGATCAGCCCCAGCATTTT.

For this clone: The germline gene is not matched at one end of the junction; a read error may be the cause. The rearrangement joins TRBV5-6 to TRBJ1-1; weak D call: TRBD1 (5 bases). Germline-derived CDR1 and CDR2 are SGHDT and YYEEEE. The CDR3 is 13 residues long. CDR3 sequence (DNA): TGTGCCAGCAGCTTGGCTGGGGGACTGAGGCTTCTCTTT. Its translation is CASSLAGGLRLLF. Drawing the rest from reference TRBV5-6 and TRBJ1-1, the complete variable domain is DAGVTQSPTHLIKTRGQQVTLRCSPKSGHDTVSWYQQALGQGPQFIFQYYEEEERQRGNFPDRFSGHQFPNYSSELNVNALLLGDSALYLCASSLAGGLRLLFGQGTRLTVV.

The chain employs TRBV6-1 and TRBJ1-2; maybe TRBD1 (6 bases). Per the germline V gene, CDR1 is MNHNS and CDR2 is SASEGT. V gave up 4 bases and J gave up 0 bases, with 18 bases separating them. This CDR3 is 17 amino acids long. The CDR3 region has the DNA TGTGCCAGCAGTGGAACAGGGCCCGCCAGTCCTAACTATGGCTACACCTTC. Translated, it gives CASSGTGPASPNYGYTF.

This chain connects TRBV21-1 to TRBJ1-1. TRBV21-1 counts as a pseudogene. The CDR3 is made up of 10 amino acids. Here the CDR3 DNA reads TGTGCCAATAGGCGGGCTGAAGCTTTCTTT. Protein product: CANRRAEAFF.

In its sample, this clone was seen once. V usage is TRBV6-2 or TRBV6-3 and J usage is TRBJ1-2; 8 bases fit TRBD1. Per the germline V gene, CDR1 is MNHEY and CDR2 is SVGEGT. With 5 bases clipped from V and 4 bases from J, the junction kept 15 bases outside the gene matches. The CDR3 sequence is 17 residues long. CDR3 DNA sequence: TGTGCCAGCAGTCTCTCAGGGGGCTCAGGATCTTCCTATGGCTACACCTTC. Translated, it gives CASSLSGGSGSSYGYTF.

This chain connects TRBV9 to TRBJ2-5; TRBD2 matches at 7 bases. Per germline, CDR1 SGDLS and CDR2 YYNGEE. V lost 0 bases to trimming and J lost 1 base; unmatched junction nucleotides: 3. This CDR3 is 15 amino acids long. This CDR3 is CASSVVGGSQETQYF. In nucleotides, the CDR3 is TGTGCCAGCAGCGTAGTCGGGGGGAGCCAAGAGACCCAGTACTTC.

In this sample, this clone turned up once. The chain links TRBV7-9 to TRBJ1-2, with D maybe TRBD1 (6 bases). The CDR3 is 15 amino acids. The V gene lost 2 bases and the J gene lost 6 bases, with 16 bases spanning the gap. The germline CDR1 and CDR2 sequences are SEHNR and FQNEAQ (reference sequence). CDR3 in DNA: TGTGCCAGCAGCTTAACGTCCGGGGGGCTTGATGGCTACACCTTC. Its translation: CASSLTSGGLDGYTF.

The chain employs TRBV2 and TRBJ2-3, with 7 nucleotides matching TRBD2. The CDR3 is 15 residues long. J was trimmed by 3 bases and V by 2 bases; bases with no gene match: 5. Germline V lookup: CDR1 SNHLY, CDR2 FYNNEI. This chain's CDR3 is CASSETWGGTDTQYF. In nucleotides, the CDR3 is TGTGCCAGCAGTGAAACCTGGGGGGGGACAGATACGCAGTATTTT.